A single sample is the source of the 27 T cell receptor beta chains below, sequenced in a study of early T cells in non-severe SARS-CoV-2 infection. TCRdb processed the 5' RACE reads anew with MiXCR; each CDR3 protein has one entry. The sample lists 30,000 or so distinct CDR3 sequences, under 6% occurring once. The sequencing sample was made of whole blood. These receptors were taken from an adult who was a healthcare worker with PCR-confirmed SARS-CoV-2 infection or an uninfected control (not recorded which).

The chain uses TRBV27 and TRBJ2-7; TRBD2 matches 10 bases. This CDR3 spans 15 amino acids. Per the germline V gene, CDR1 is MNHEY and CDR2 is SMNVEV (reference sequence). With 8 bases clipped from V and 3 bases from J, the junction kept 10 bases outside the gene matches. The CDR3 loop reads CASRYSGGPLYEQYF. CDR3 coding DNA: TGTGCCAGCCGCTATAGCGGGGGGCCCCTCTACGAGCAGTACTTC.

This clonotype was counted many times. The V and J genes are TRBV24-1 and TRBJ2-5, with a tentative D call TRBD1 (6 bases). This CDR3 contains 16 residues. CDR1 is KGHDR, CDR2 SFDVKD, per germline. V was pared by 9 bases and J by 0 bases, with 19 bases between. For the CDR3, the DNA is TGTGCCACCCGGTTCTTCGTCCAGGGGTACCAAGAGACCCAGTACTTC. Protein sequence: CATRFFVQGYQETQYF.

Worth noting for this clonotype: Sequence at one end of the junction differs from germline and may be a read error. The rearrangement joins TRBV7-9 to TRBJ2-5; TRBD2 matches at 7 bases. This CDR3 contains 14 residues. Germline V gives CDR1 SEHNR, CDR2 FQNEAQ (reference sequence). The CDR3 here is CASSSGTNQEIQYF. The CDR3 DNA sequence: TGTGCCAGCAGCTCCGGGACTAACCAAGAGATCCAGTACTTC. Full variable domain (remainder filled in from reference TRBV7-9 and TRBJ2-5): DTGVSQNPRHKITKRGQNVTFRCDPISEHNRLYWYRQTLGQGPEFLTYFQNEAQLEKSRLLSDRFSAERPKGSFSTLEIQRTEQGDSAMYLCASSSGTNQEIQYFGPGTRLLVL.

The V gene is TRBV6-1, the J gene TRBJ1-2; D may be TRBD1 (5 bases). Between the trimmed V and J ends, which lost 3 bases and 3 bases, there was a span of 8 bases. Germline V gene sequence: CDR1 MNHNS, CDR2 SASEGT. The CDR3 extends over 13 amino acids. CDR3 in DNA: TGTGCCAGCAGTGACGGGGCTTACTATGGCTACACCTTC. Its translation is CASSDGAYYGYTF.

This clonotype was observed at least ten times. The chain combines TRBV18 with TRBJ1-2; D uncertain. This CDR3 comprises 14 residues. Germline V lookup: CDR1 KGHSH, CDR2 LQKENI. Trimming cost V 2 bases and J 2 bases, with 9 bases left between them. CDR3 sequence reads: CASSPTAINYGYTF. CDR3 DNA: TGTGCCAGCTCACCAACGGCAATAAACTATGGCTACACCTTC.

In this sample, this clonotype turned up many times. The V gene is TRBV20-1, the J gene TRBJ1-4, with D perhaps matching TRBD1 (6 bases). Germline V gives CDR1 DFQATT, CDR2 SNEGSKA (reference sequence). The V gene lost 1 base and the J gene lost 7 bases, with 10 bases spanning the gap. The CDR3 loop spans 13 amino acids. CDR3 residues: CSARGGTTEKLFF. DNA for the CDR3: TGCAGTGCTAGAGGGGGGACAACTGAAAAACTGTTTTTT.

CDR3 amino acids: CASKQYSSDQETQYF. DNA of the CDR3: TGTGCCAGCAAACAGTACTCTAGCGACCAAGAGACCCAGTACTTC. This chain uses TRBV7-6 with TRBJ2-5; TRBD2 is a possible D gene (6 bases). The germline CDR1 and CDR2 sequences are SGHVS and FNYEAQ. The CDR3 has 15 amino acids. V was trimmed by 7 bases and J by 0 bases, leaving 15 bases between them.

A few counts support this clonotype. This chain uses TRBV5-1 with TRBJ2-7; tentatively, D is TRBD1 (5 bases). CDR3 length equals 15 residues. V was clipped by 4 bases and J by 0 bases, with 14 bases between them. Germline CDR1 reads SGHRS; CDR2 reads YFSETQ. This chain's CDR3 is CASSPGHIGSYEQYF. CDR3 bases: TGCGCCAGCAGCCCAGGACACATAGGCTCCTACGAGCAGTACTTC.

This clonotype was found a few times. This chain links TRBV9 with TRBJ2-5, with 15 bases aligning to TRBD2. The trim removed 0 bases at V and 3 bases at J, leaving 9 bases unmatched. Per the germline V gene, CDR1 is SGDLS and CDR2 is YYNGEE. CDR3 size: 19 residues. This CDR3 is CASSVGPGLAGGGEETQYF. The CDR3 DNA reads TGTGCCAGCAGCGTAGGACCGGGACTAGCGGGAGGCGGGGAAGAGACCCAGTACTTC.

This clonotype was observed a handful of times. The CDR3 loop reads CASSAGQGEETQYF. CDR3 DNA: TGTGCCAGCAGTGCCGGACAGGGGGAAGAGACCCAGTACTTC. The chain uses TRBV2 and TRBJ2-5; 10 bases fit TRBD1. The germline V gene has CDR1 SNHLY and CDR2 FYNNEI. This CDR3 is built from 14 residues. V lost 4 bases and J lost 3; bases outside the gene matches: 2.

V and J are TRBV5-1 and TRBJ2-6; no firm D call. The CDR3 consists of 17 residues. V shed 2 bases and J shed 0 bases, with 12 bases lying between them. Germline CDR1 SGHRS, CDR2 YFSETQ. The CDR3 coding sequence is TGCGCCAGCAGCTTAAGATTGGGGAACTCTGGGGCCAACGTCCTGACTTTC. Translation gives CASSLRLGNSGANVLTF.

This clonotype has only a few counts. The rearrangement uses TRBV9 and TRBJ1-3; tentatively, D is TRBD1 (6 bases). CDR3 length equals 15 residues. Trimming shortened V by 0 bases and J by 2 bases, and 9 bases separated the two germline ends. Germline V gene data show CDR1 as SGDLS and CDR2 as YYNGEE. DNA of the CDR3: TGTGCCAGCAGCGTAGGGGGGACAACTGGAAACACCATATATTTT. It specifies CASSVGGTTGNTIYF.

Of note for this clonotype: A much larger clone differs from this one at a single base, so this may be a read error. Since the CDR3 does not end with the conserved phenylalanine or tryptophan, this likely comes from a read error. The chain has TRBV3-1 and TRBJ2-1; no reliable D call. V shed 3 bases and J shed 4 bases, with 4 bases lying between them. Germline values: CDR1 LGHDT, CDR2 YNNKEL (reference sequence). The CDR3 length is 12 residues. The CDR3, as DNA: TGTGCCAGCAGCCACCTGTACAATGAGCAGTTCTCC. This gives the protein CASSHLYNEQFS.

In its sample, this clonotype was seen many times. The V gene is TRBV6-5, the J gene TRBJ2-7, with unresolved D. V lost 0 bases and J lost 3, with 9 bases in between. The CDR3 contains 14 residues. Germline V gives CDR1 MNHEY, CDR2 SVGAGI. As DNA, the CDR3 is TGTGCCAGCAGTTACTCGTTAGACGACTACGAGCAGTACTTC. This gives the protein CASSYSLDDYEQYF.

Only a few counts were recorded for this clonotype. The chain employs TRBV5-1 and TRBJ2-7; 7 bases map to TRBD2. J lost 7 bases, V lost 0 bases, and 7 bases had no gene match. The germline gives CDR1 SGHRS, CDR2 YFSETQ. The CDR3 length is 14 residues. Written as DNA, the CDR3 is TGCGCCAGCAGCTTGGGGACTAGGGACGCGGAGCAGTACTTC. Its protein product is CASSLGTRDAEQYF.

J is TRBJ2-7 and V is TRBV9; weak D call: TRBD2 (6 bases). The CDR3 extends over 16 amino acids. CDR1 and CDR2 (germline): SGDLS, YYNGEE. The ends were cut back, 3 bases at V and 3 bases at J, with 19 bases in the middle. CDR3 in amino acids: CASSGSIRTTIYEQYF. CDR3 bases: TGTGCCAGCAGCGGGTCTATAAGGACTACCATCTACGAGCAGTACTTC. Based on the CDR3 plus reference TRBV9 and TRBJ2-7, the full variable domain is DSGVTQTPKHLITATGQRVTLRCSPRSGDLSVYWYQQSLDQGLQFLIQYYNGEERAKGNILERFSAQQFPDLHSELNLSSLELGDSALYFCASSGSIRTTIYEQYFGPGTRLTVT.

This clonotype showed up just once. The DNA for the CDR3 is TGCGCCAGCAGCTTGATAGGGAGAAACACTGAAGCTTTCTTT. This translates into CASSLIGRNTEAFF. The chain has TRBV5-1 and TRBJ1-1; no definite D call. Trimming pared 1 base from V and 2 bases from J, leaving 9 bases between. The CDR3 consists of 14 residues. Germline V gene data show CDR1 as SGHRS and CDR2 as YFSETQ.

This clonotype has a count of ten or more. The J gene is TRBJ1-2, the V gene TRBV18; TRBD1 matches at 10 bases. With V trimmed by 0 bases and J by 5 bases, 6 bases remained unmatched. Germline V gene sequence: CDR1 KGHSH, CDR2 LQKENI. The CDR3 loop spans 16 amino acids. CDR3 sequence (DNA): TGTGCCAGCTCACCACCGGGGCGGACAGGGGGATATGGCTACACCTTC. Residues: CASSPPGRTGGYGYTF.

Only a few counts were recorded for this clonotype. The V call is TRBV5-1, the J call TRBJ2-3; D remains ambiguous. Germline V gene data show CDR1 as SGHRS and CDR2 as YFSETQ. The ends were cut back, 2 bases at V and 2 bases at J, with 12 bases in the middle. The CDR3 runs to 15 residues. The DNA of the CDR3 is TGCGCCAGCAGCTTTTCATTGACCCCCACAGATACGCAGTATTTT. Its protein product is CASSFSLTPTDTQYF.

This clonotype turned up a few times. The chain uses TRBV10-3 and TRBJ2-2; possible D gene TRBD1, 5 bases. V dropped 10 bases and J dropped 1 base, with 13 bases sitting between them. The CDR3 has 14 residues. CDR1 ENHRY and CDR2 SYGVKD come from the germline V gene. The CDR3: CATQPTGNTGELFF. The CDR3 region has the DNA TGTGCCACCCAACCAACAGGGAACACCGGGGAGCTGTTTTTT.

This clonotype was detected ten times or more. This chain connects TRBV19 to TRBJ2-3, with D hard to call. CDR3 length equals 14 residues. V was trimmed by 8 bases and J by 0 bases, leaving 12 bases between them. From germline, CDR1 is LNHDA and CDR2 SQIVND (reference sequence). The CDR3 region has the DNA TGTGCCAGTGGGAAGGGTCAAAGCACAGATACGCAGTATTTT. Translated: CASGKGQSTDTQYF.

V usage is TRBV6-5 and J usage is TRBJ1-3; 10 positions match TRBD1. This CDR3 has 14 residues. Germline CDR1 reads MNHEY; CDR2 reads SVGAGI. With V trimmed by 5 bases and J by 7 bases, 5 bases remained unmatched. The CDR3: CASSQTDRGNTIYF. The CDR3 DNA sequence: TGTGCCAGCAGTCAGACGGACAGGGGGAACACCATATATTTT.

Of note for this clonotype: Possible read error: a much larger clone is one base away. The rearrangement joins TRBV24-1 to TRBJ1-2; D unclear. CDR1 is KGHDR, CDR2 SFDVKD, per germline. This CDR3 is 13 amino acids long. The V end was cut by 3 bases, the J end by 8 bases, with 12 bases between. The CDR3 region has the DNA TGTGCCACCAGTGATCACCGTTCAAGCGGCTACACCTTC. This encodes CATSDHRSSGYTF.

This clonotype was counted many times. This sequence joins TRBV7-9 and TRBJ1-5; 7 bases line up with TRBD1. The V gene's germline CDR1 is SEHNR and CDR2 FQNEAQ (reference sequence). The V gene end was trimmed by 1 base and the J gene end by 6 bases; junction bases not matched to a gene: 3. The CDR3 covers 14 residues. The CDR3 coding sequence is TGTGCCAGCAGCTTAGAAGGGGGCGGTCAGCCCCAGCATTTT. Translation: CASSLEGGGQPQHF. Full variable domain (outside the CDR3, taken from reference TRBV7-9 and TRBJ1-5): DTGVSQNPRHKITKRGQNVTFRCDPISEHNRLYWYRQTLGQGPEFLTYFQNEAQLEKSRLLSDRFSAERPKGSFSTLEIQRTEQGDSAMYLCASSLEGGGQPQHFGDGTRLSIL.

This clonotype came up a few times. The chain employs TRBV4-1 and TRBJ1-4; D is unclear. This CDR3 comprises 16 residues. Trimming pared 6 bases from V and 0 bases from J, leaving 14 bases between. Germline CDR1 is MGHRA and CDR2 is YSYEKL. In DNA, the CDR3 is TGCGCCAGCAGTTTGACCGGACTTGCAACTAATGAAAAACTGTTTTTT. Translated: CASSLTGLATNEKLFF.

The V call is TRBV18, the J call TRBJ2-5; D call uncertain. There are 13 residues in the CDR3. CDR1 and CDR2 (germline): KGHSH, LQKENI. Between the trimmed V and J ends, which lost 4 bases and 2 bases, there was a span of 8 bases. The CDR3 loop is CASSRRPQETQYF. DNA of the CDR3: TGTGCCAGCTCACGACGGCCTCAAGAGACCCAGTACTTC. The complete variable domain, with remaining parts taken from reference TRBV18 and TRBJ2-5, reads NAGVMQNPRHLVRRRGQEARLRCSPMKGHSHVYWYRQLPEEGLKFMVYLQKENIIDESGMPKERFSAEFPKEGPSILRIQQVVRGDSAAYFCASSRRPQETQYFGPGTRLLVL.

This clonotype is judged hyperexpanded. The chain employs TRBV9 and TRBJ2-1; 9 bases fit TRBD2. Germline CDR1 SGDLS, CDR2 YYNGEE. V dropped 4 bases and J dropped 7; count of bases not matched to a gene: 9. The CDR3 length is 15 residues. CDR3 sequence (DNA): TGTGCCAGCAGCCCTGATAGCGGGAGTCAGAATGAGCAGTTCTTC. As protein: CASSPDSGSQNEQFF.